The 20 T cell receptor beta chains below come from one sample, sequenced in a study of control samples from healthy donors and cancer patients. TCRdb's copy holds only in-frame clones and misses some; the assay was immunoSEQ multiplex PCR. The sample carries 100,000 to 150,000 clones, around nine tenths recorded once. Sequences were obtained from blood. The receptors derive from a man aged 30 to 45 in good health.

The chain recombines TRBV4-1 with TRBJ1-1; D might be TRBD1 (6 bases). This CDR3 contains 14 residues. Germline CDR1 and CDR2: MGHRA and YSYEKL. Trimming took off 2 bases at V and 5 bases at J, with 12 bases between the two ends. The CDR3 sequence is CASSQFSGETEAFF. DNA of the CDR3: TGCGCCAGCAGCCAATTTTCAGGGGAGACTGAAGCTTTCTTT.

The chain joins TRBV11-2 to TRBJ1-2; no clear D. The length of the CDR3 is 15 residues. Per the germline V gene, CDR1 is SGHAT and CDR2 is FQNNGV. Trimming removed 2 bases at V and 6 bases at J, with 16 bases between. The CDR3 loop reads CASSLFPISKDGYTF. DNA for the CDR3: TGTGCCAGCAGCTTATTCCCGATCTCTAAGGATGGCTACACCTTC.

V usage is TRBV4-2 and J usage is TRBJ2-4; the match to TRBD2 covers 11 bases. CDR1 LGHNA and CDR2 YNFKEQ come from the germline V gene. This CDR3 is 17 amino acids long. After removal of 4 bases from V and 3 bases from J, the junction contained 8 bases not matched to a gene. CDR3 loop: CASSPLAGGGSKNIQYF. The CDR3 DNA reads as TGTGCCAGCAGCCCATTAGCGGGGGGGGGCAGCAAAAACATTCAGTACTTC.

The rearrangement joins TRBV7-2 to TRBJ1-5; D not resolved. V was cut by 5 bases and J by 0 bases, with 20 bases left in between. CDR3 length: 18 amino acids. Germline V lookup: CDR1 SGHTA, CDR2 FQGNSA. CDR3 residues: CASSPYILSEYSNQPQHF. The CDR3, as DNA: TGTGCCAGCAGCCCTTATATCCTCTCCGAATATAGCAATCAGCCCCAGCATTTT.

This clone was recorded only once. The chain has TRBV6-6 and TRBJ1-5, with D perhaps matching TRBD1 (5 bases). The ends were cut back, 7 bases at V and 2 bases at J, with 12 bases in the middle. CDR3 length: 14 amino acids. In germline, CDR1 is MNHNY, CDR2 SVGAGI (reference sequence). Here the CDR3 DNA reads TGTGCCAGCACCCCGGGAGGGGGCAATCAGCCCCAGCATTTT. It yields the protein CASTPGGGNQPQHF.

This sequence joins TRBV29-1 and TRBJ2-3; D is undetermined. The CDR3 is 12 amino acids. Trimming removed 6 bases at V and 2 bases at J, with 9 bases between. In germline, CDR1 is SQVTM, CDR2 ANQGSEA. The CDR3 sequence: CSVSLVTDTQYF. CDR3 sequence (DNA): TGCAGCGTGAGTCTAGTCACAGATACGCAGTATTTT.

Here the CDR3 DNA reads TGTGCCTGGAGGGCCACTAGCGGGGGTACAGATACGCAGTATTTT. Protein sequence: CAWRATSGGTDTQYF. V is TRBV30 and J is TRBJ2-3, with TRBD2 matching 11 bases. The CDR3 loop spans 15 amino acids. Trimming cost V 3 bases and J 3 bases; bases outside gene matches: 5. From germline, CDR1 is GTSNPN and CDR2 SVGIG (reference sequence).

The chain joins TRBV20-1 to TRBJ1-1; D ambiguous. Trimming took 4 bases from V and 11 from J, leaving 14 bases between them. Germline CDR1 is DFQATT and CDR2 is SNEGSKA (reference sequence). CDR3 length equals 11 residues. CDR3 sequence: CSATPAEAAFF. DNA of the CDR3: TGCAGTGCTACCCCGGCCGAGGCGGCTTTCTTT.

V and J are TRBV5-8 and TRBJ1-1; no reliable D call. The CDR3 is 15 amino acids. CDR1 is SGHTS, CDR2 YDEGEE, per germline. V lost 0 bases to trimming and J lost 4 bases, with 13 bases between them. CDR3 nucleotide sequence: TGTGCCAGCAGCTTGGCCGCGGGTGAAAGCACTGAAGCTTTCTTT. Translated: CASSLAAGESTEAFF.

The chain is built from TRBV5-1 and TRBJ2-7, with 7 positions matching TRBD2. The CDR3 is made up of 16 amino acids. Germline CDR1 and CDR2: SGHRS and YFSETQ. The V gene end was trimmed by 4 bases and the J gene end by 4 bases; junction bases not matched to a gene: 14. The CDR3: CASSGGLDGFEYEQYF. The CDR3 bases are TGCGCCAGCAGCGGAGGACTAGATGGGTTCGAATACGAGCAGTACTTC.

V is TRBV9 and J is TRBJ1-3, with a tentative D call TRBD1 (5 bases). From germline, CDR1 is SGDLS and CDR2 YYNGEE. Trimming stripped 2 bases from V and 0 bases from J, with 9 bases between. This CDR3 spans 15 amino acids. The DNA of the CDR3 is TGTGCCAGCAGCGTCTCAGGGTCCTCTGGAAACACCATATATTTT. Protein: CASSVSGSSGNTIYF.

V is TRBV10-2 and J is TRBJ1-1; 8 positions agree with TRBD1. The CDR3 runs 13 residues. V lost 8 bases and J lost 3; bases outside the gene matches: 5. Germline lookup yields CDR1 WSHSY and CDR2 SAAADI. This CDR3 is CASATTGDTEAFF. The CDR3 coding sequence is TGCGCCAGCGCGACGACAGGGGACACTGAAGCTTTCTTT.

The J gene is TRBJ1-6, the V gene TRBV9, with 7 bases that match TRBD1. The CDR3 loop spans 13 amino acids. The V gene's germline CDR1 is SGDLS and CDR2 YYNGEE. Germline trimming cut 4 bases from V and 8 bases from J; bases unmatched to any gene: 3. CDR3 loop: CASSITGDSPLHF. For the CDR3, the DNA is TGTGCCAGCAGCATTACAGGGGATTCACCCCTCCACTTT.

The rearrangement uses TRBV6-1 and TRBJ2-6; tentatively, D is TRBD1 (7 bases). The CDR3 covers 20 residues. Trimming removed 2 bases from V and 2 bases from J, with 22 bases in between. From germline, CDR1 is MNHNS and CDR2 SASEGT. The CDR3 protein is CASSERQGGRTSAGANVLTF. The CDR3 coding sequence is TGTGCCAGCAGTGAAAGACAGGGAGGTAGAACCTCCGCTGGGGCCAACGTCCTGACTTTC.

This clone was seen a few times. The V and J genes are TRBV6-5 and TRBJ1-5; 7 bases are a match to TRBD1. CDR3 length: 15 amino acids. Germline-derived CDR1 and CDR2 are MNHEY and SVGAGI. Trimming took 6 bases from V and 2 from J; bases not matched to a gene: 7. The CDR3 region has the DNA TGTGCCAGCAGGCGACAGGGAGGGGGCAATCAGCCCCAGCATTTT. Translation: CASRRQGGGNQPQHF.

This clone turned up a few times. J is TRBJ2-2 and V is TRBV3-1 (or the pseudogene TRBV3-2), with a possible D match to TRBD2 (5 bases). Trimming pared 1 base from V and 5 bases from J, leaving 8 bases between. CDR3 length: 14 amino acids. Germline CDR1 and CDR2: LGHDT and YNNKEL (reference sequence). CDR3 loop: CASSQGAGTGELFF. The CDR3 DNA follows: TGTGCCAGCAGCCAAGGCGCGGGTACCGGGGAGCTGTTTTTT.

J is TRBJ1-2 and V is TRBV28, with TRBD1 matching 7 bases. V lost 3 bases and J lost 3; bases outside the gene matches: 4. The CDR3 spans 14 residues. Germline CDR1 reads MDHEN; CDR2 reads SYDVKM. CDR3 sequence: CASSLMGQYYGYTF. The CDR3 DNA reads TGTGCCAGCAGTTTGATGGGACAGTACTATGGCTACACCTTC.

This clone was picked up many times. This chain joins TRBV5-5 and TRBJ2-7; no definite D call. V lost 4 bases, J lost 2 bases, and 10 bases lay in between. The germline gives CDR1 SGHKS, CDR2 YYEKEE (reference sequence). The CDR3 length is 13 residues. The CDR3 DNA reads as TGTGCCAGCAGCCCCAGCTTAACCTACGAGCAGTACTTC. Protein product: CASSPSLTYEQYF.

The CDR3 sequence: CASSPSTEHFSGANVLTF. Here the CDR3 DNA reads TGTGCCAGCAGTCCCTCAACAGAGCATTTCTCTGGGGCCAACGTCCTGACTTTC. V usage is TRBV27 and J usage is TRBJ2-6; D is uncertain. V lost 5 bases and J lost 0, with 17 bases in between. CDR3 length: 18 amino acids. Germline-derived CDR1 and CDR2 are MNHEY and SMNVEV (reference sequence).

This clone is a singleton in its sample. J is TRBJ1-1 and V is TRBV6-5; no reliable D call. Per the germline V gene, CDR1 is MNHEY and CDR2 is SVGAGI. CDR3 length equals 12 residues. V was clipped by 5 bases and J by 8 bases, with 12 bases between them. In DNA form, the CDR3 reads TGTGCCAGCAGTCGTGTTATTGCGGAAGCTTTCTTT. Its translation: CASSRVIAEAFF.